These 25 T cell receptor beta chains were all obtained from the same sample, sequenced in a study of technical replicates of blood from several donors. Repertoires were generated with immunoSEQ multiplex PCR, while TCRdb's copy carries only in-frame clones and drops some. The sample lists tens of thousands of clones; more than 90% were seen once. Material: PBMCs. These receptors were collected from a human donor in good health. Some clones in this sample may be carry-over from other donors' samples.

This clone showed up just once. V is TRBV5-6 and J is TRBJ1-3; tentative D call: TRBD1 (5 bases). The CDR3 is 12 residues long. Germline CDR1 is SGHDT and CDR2 is YYEEEE. The germline V and J ends were trimmed by 5 bases and 7 bases, with 10 bases remaining between them. The CDR3 DNA reads as TGTGCCAGCAGGCGGGGGGGGAACACCATATATTTT. It translates to CASRRGGNTIYF. Full variable domain (rest looked up from reference TRBV5-6 and TRBJ1-3): DAGVTQSPTHLIKTRGQQVTLRCSPKSGHDTVSWYQQALGQGPQFIFQYYEEEERQRGNFPDRFSGHQFPNYSSELNVNALLLGDSALYLCASRRGGNTIYFGEGSWLTVV.

CDR3 nucleotides: TGTGCCAGCTCACCGTCCACCGCTAGCGGGGCAGTGGATACGCAGTATTTT. Translated: CASSPSTASGAVDTQYF. J is TRBJ2-3 and V is TRBV18; 9 bases align to TRBD2. The CDR3 sequence is 17 residues long. V was clipped by 3 bases and J by 6 bases; unmatched bases: 13. Germline V gene data show CDR1 as KGHSH and CDR2 as LQKENI.

The chain recombines TRBV2 with TRBJ1-2; the match to TRBD1 covers 10 bases. The CDR3 runs to 15 residues. The V segment lost 4 bases and the J segment 8 bases; nucleotides outside the gene matches: 10. Germline values: CDR1 SNHLY, CDR2 FYNNEI. The CDR3 bases are TGTGCCAGCAGTGGAAGCGGACAGGGGGTCGGGGGCTACACCTTC. The encoded protein is CASSGSGQGVGGYTF.

The chain recombines TRBV7-8 with TRBJ1-2; tentative D call: TRBD1 (6 bases). The V end lost 2 bases, the J end lost 10 bases, and 11 bases lay between the germline ends. Germline CDR1 SGHVS, CDR2 FQNEAQ. The CDR3 totals 12 residues. The DNA of the CDR3 is TGTGCCAGCAGCTTAAATGGGGGCCCCTACACCTTC. It yields the protein CASSLNGGPYTF.

This chain connects TRBV5-1 to TRBJ1-1; 8 bases are shared with TRBD1. This CDR3 has 15 amino acids. Germline V gene lookup returns CDR1 SGHRS and CDR2 YFSETQ. V gave up 1 base and J gave up 5 bases; unmatched junction bases: 7. CDR3 nucleotides: TGCGCCAGCAGCTTGATACAGGGGGGGGTGACTGAAGCTTTCTTT. As protein: CASSLIQGGVTEAFF.

The chain is built from TRBV4-1 and TRBJ2-6; a possible D gene is TRBD1 (5 bases). CDR1 MGHRA and CDR2 YSYEKL come from the germline V gene. Trimming took 3 bases from V and 0 from J, leaving 15 bases between them. The CDR3 extends over 18 amino acids. This CDR3 is CASSQLRDRYSGANVLTF. CDR3 DNA: TGCGCCAGCAGCCAGTTGCGAGACAGATACTCTGGGGCCAACGTCCTGACTTTC.

The chain carries TRBV4-3 and TRBJ2-1; D perhaps matches TRBD1 (6 bases). The CDR3 runs 22 residues. Germline lookup yields CDR1 LGHNA and CDR2 YSLEER. Trimming removed 0 bases from V and 0 bases from J, with 27 bases in between. Here the CDR3 DNA reads TGCGCCAGCAGCCAAGATTATCAAAGGGACACTTATATTAAAAGCTCCTACAATGAGCAGTTCTTC. This codes for CASSQDYQRDTYIKSSYNEQFF.

This clone was seen once. The rearrangement uses TRBV15 and TRBJ1-6; D is unresolved. Per the germline V gene, CDR1 is LNHNV and CDR2 is YYDKDF (reference sequence). The CDR3 loop spans 15 amino acids. With 8 bases removed from V and 0 bases from J, the gap between germline ends came to 11 bases. The CDR3 DNA reads as TGTGCCACCCGAGAATTTAGCTCCTATAATTCACCCCTCCACTTT. Translation gives CATREFSSYNSPLHF.

The sample holds one count of this clone. J is TRBJ2-5 and V is TRBV18, with 8 nucleotides matching TRBD2. V was pared by 0 bases and J by 4 bases, with 4 bases of the junction left unmatched. CDR3 length: 15 amino acids. Germline values: CDR1 KGHSH, CDR2 LQKENI. The CDR3: CASSPPAGVRETQYF. For the CDR3, the DNA is TGTGCCAGCTCACCACCAGCGGGGGTTCGAGAGACCCAGTACTTC.

This rearrangement joins TRBV7-2 to TRBJ2-7; 13 positions match TRBD2. The CDR3 extends over 18 amino acids. After removal of 2 bases from V and 1 base from J, the junction contained 8 bases not matched to a gene. Germline loops: CDR1 SGHTA, CDR2 FQGNSA. The DNA for the CDR3 is TGTGCCAGCAGCTTATCTGGACTAGCGGGGGTTATTTCCTACGAGCAGTACTTC. Residues: CASSLSGLAGVISYEQYF. The full variable domain, with the rest looked up from reference TRBV7-2 and TRBJ2-7, is GAGVSQSPSNKVTEKGKDVELRCDPISGHTALYWYRQSLGQGLEFLIYFQGNSAPDKSGLPSDRFSAERTGGSVSTLTIQRTQQEDSAVYLCASSLSGLAGVISYEQYFGPGTRLTVT.

The chain recombines TRBV15 with TRBJ1-5, with 7 bases lining up with TRBD1. This CDR3 spans 20 amino acids. Germline V gene lookup returns CDR1 LNHNV and CDR2 YYDKDF (reference sequence). The V segment lost 1 base and the J segment 1 base; nucleotides outside the gene matches: 16. CDR3 amino acids: CATSRGGWDKGARSNQPQHF. The CDR3 nucleotides are TGTGCCACCAGCAGAGGGGGGTGGGACAAGGGGGCGCGGAGCAATCAGCCCCAGCATTTT.

This clone has only one observation. V usage is TRBV7-2 and J usage is TRBJ1-2; D gene unclear. Germline V lookup: CDR1 SGHTA, CDR2 FQGNSA. The length of the CDR3 is 13 residues. V lost 5 bases, J lost 7 bases, and 14 bases lay in between. The CDR3 DNA follows: TGTGCCAGCAGCAAGCGGAGTAGCTCTGGCTACACCTTC. Protein sequence: CASSKRSSSGYTF.

V is TRBV10-3 and J is TRBJ2-7; TRBD1 matches 7 bases. With V trimmed by 0 bases and J by 3 bases, 8 bases remained unmatched. Germline V gives CDR1 ENHRY, CDR2 SYGVKD. This CDR3 spans 16 amino acids. In DNA, the CDR3 is TGTGCCATCAGTGAGTCTTGGGACAGTCAACTCTACGAGCAGTACTTC. Translated: CAISESWDSQLYEQYF.

V is TRBV5-4 and J is TRBJ2-3, with D possibly matching TRBD1 (6 bases). CDR3 length: 16 amino acids. Trimming took off 4 bases at V and 2 bases at J, with 17 bases between the two ends. Looked up from germline, CDR1 is SGHNT and CDR2 is YYREEE (reference sequence). CDR3 in amino acids: CASSPGGGLYTDTQYF. The CDR3 DNA reads TGTGCCAGCAGCCCCGGTGGGGGCCTCTACACAGATACGCAGTATTTT.

The chain links TRBV5-1 to TRBJ2-1, with 8 bases aligning to TRBD1. Germline V CDR1 and CDR2: SGHRS, YFSETQ. V lost 5 bases to trimming and J lost 5 bases; unmatched junction nucleotides: 9. CDR3 length equals 15 residues. The CDR3 DNA sequence: TGCGCCAGCAGTCGCCCCCAGGACAGGGACAATGAGCAGTTCTTC. Translating it yields CASSRPQDRDNEQFF.

The chain uses TRBV4-3 and TRBJ2-7; weak D call: TRBD2 (7 bases). With 2 bases removed from V and 3 bases from J, the gap between germline ends came to 20 bases. Germline V CDR1 and CDR2: LGHNA, YSLEER. This CDR3 is 17 amino acids long. The CDR3 sequence: CASSQRGWAGANYEQYF. As DNA, the CDR3 is TGCGCCAGCAGCCAACGAGGGTGGGCGGGGGCCAACTACGAGCAGTACTTC.

This clone has a count of ten or more. This rearrangement joins TRBV5-1 to TRBJ1-1; D is uncertain. The CDR3 sequence is 16 residues long. Germline CDR1 and CDR2: SGHRS and YFSETQ. V was trimmed by 0 bases and J by 0 bases, leaving 12 bases between them. DNA for the CDR3: TGCGCCAGCAGCTTGGGGCGGGGTAGAATGAACACTGAAGCTTTCTTT. It translates to CASSLGRGRMNTEAFF. The complete variable domain, with remaining parts taken from reference TRBV5-1 and TRBJ1-1, reads KAGVTQTPRYLIKTRGQQVTLSCSPISGHRSVSWYQQTPGQGLQFLFEYFSETQRNKGNFPGRFSGRQFSNSRSEMNVSTLELGDSALYLCASSLGRGRMNTEAFFGQGTRLTVV.

The V and J genes are TRBV18 and TRBJ1-4; weak D call: TRBD1 (5 bases). The germline V and J ends were trimmed by 6 bases and 8 bases, with 10 bases remaining between them. CDR1 is KGHSH, CDR2 LQKENI, per germline. CDR3 length: 12 residues. The CDR3 protein is CASSPKGEKLFF. The CDR3 region has the DNA TGTGCCAGCTCCCCCAAGGGGGAAAAACTGTTTTTT. The entire variable domain, with the rest obtained from reference TRBV18 and TRBJ1-4, is as follows: NAGVMQNPRHLVRRRGQEARLRCSPMKGHSHVYWYRQLPEEGLKFMVYLQKENIIDESGMPKERFSAEFPKEGPSILRIQQVVRGDSAAYFCASSPKGEKLFFGSGTQLSVL.

The genes are TRBV7-7 and TRBJ2-1; 8 bases map to TRBD1. V gave up 4 bases and J gave up 9 bases; unmatched junction bases: 2. This CDR3 spans 12 amino acids. Germline lookup yields CDR1 SSHAT and CDR2 FNYEAQ (reference sequence). The DNA of the CDR3 is TGTGCCAGCAGCTCAGACAGGGGTGAGCAGTTCTTC. As protein: CASSSDRGEQFF.

The chain carries TRBV6-6 and TRBJ2-7; D unclear. Between the trimmed V and J ends, which lost 4 bases and 3 bases, there was a span of 10 bases. The CDR3 contains 13 residues. Germline V gene data show CDR1 as MNHNY and CDR2 as SVGAGI (reference sequence). The CDR3 sequence is CASSLDINYEQYF. CDR3 bases: TGTGCCAGCAGTTTAGACATAAACTACGAGCAGTACTTC.

V usage is TRBV7-2 and J usage is TRBJ1-2; D may be TRBD1 (6 bases). Germline V gene data show CDR1 as SGHTA and CDR2 as FQGNSA. V was cut by 4 bases and J by 8 bases, with 17 bases left in between. CDR3 length equals 14 residues. CDR3 sequence (DNA): TGTGCCAGCAGCTCTGGGGGCACTGGTACCGGCTACACCTTC. Translation gives CASSSGGTGTGYTF.

The CDR3 sequence is CATSRQGGKAFF. In DNA form, the CDR3 reads TGTGCCACCAGCCGACAAGGAGGAAAAGCTTTCTTT. The chain links TRBV15 to TRBJ1-1; D not certain. Per the germline V gene, CDR1 is LNHNV and CDR2 is YYDKDF (reference sequence). The CDR3 totals 12 residues. The V gene lost 5 bases and the J gene lost 9 bases, with 13 bases spanning the gap.

The gene calls are TRBV5-1 and TRBJ2-5, with D perhaps matching TRBD1 (5 bases). V shed 3 bases and J shed 3 bases, with 9 bases lying between them. This CDR3 is built from 13 residues. CDR1 is SGHRS and CDR2 is YFSETQ in the germline V gene. CDR3 region: CASSSGREETQYF. The CDR3 DNA reads TGCGCCAGCAGCTCAGGCAGGGAAGAGACCCAGTACTTC.

This clone was recorded only once. This chain connects TRBV2 to TRBJ2-1, with TRBD2 identical over 7 bases. This CDR3 spans 16 amino acids. Losses at the gene ends were 6 bases for V and 6 bases for J; bases not matched to a gene: 14. Germline CDR1 and CDR2: SNHLY and FYNNEI. CDR3 nucleotide sequence: TGTGCCAGCAGGCTCGGATCTAGCGGCCCCTCCAATGAGCAGTTCTTC. The encoded protein is CASRLGSSGPSNEQFF. Complete variable domain (other parts from reference TRBV2 and TRBJ2-1): EPEVTQTPSHQVTQMGQEVILRCVPISNHLYFYWYRQILGQKVEFLVSFYNNEISEKSEIFDDQFSVERPDGSNFTLKIRSTKLEDSAMYFCASRLGSSGPSNEQFFGPGTRLTVL.

In its sample, this clone was seen many times. This chain links TRBV5-6 with TRBJ2-2; the D is unclear. V shed 6 bases and J shed 1 base, with 10 bases lying between them. Per germline, CDR1 SGHDT and CDR2 YYEEEE. The CDR3 has 14 amino acids. CDR3 loop: CASNLLRNTGELFF. In DNA, the CDR3 is TGTGCCAGCAACTTACTTCGGAACACCGGGGAGCTGTTTTTT.